One and the same sample provided the 26 T cell receptor beta chains below, sequenced in a study of shared clonotypes between healthy human individuals. Method: immunoSEQ multiplex PCR; TCRdb's copy keeps in-frame clones and lacks some. The sample lists roughly 570,000 clones; 95% to 98% were seen once. The naive CD8 population came from CD45RO-negative cells selected for CCR7, without terminally differentiated effector memory CD45RA+ cells. Sequenced: naive CD8+ T cells sorted from blood. Receptors were obtained from a man aged 25 to 40 in good health.

The chain uses TRBV5-4 and TRBJ2-3; possibly TRBD1 for D (6 bases). Germline V gene sequence: CDR1 SGHNT, CDR2 YYREEE (reference sequence). This CDR3 has 15 amino acids. Between the trimmed V and J ends, which lost 0 bases and 0 bases, there was a span of 8 bases. The CDR3 loop reads CASSLVTGSTDTQYF. The CDR3 DNA reads as TGTGCCAGCAGCTTGGTGACAGGTAGCACAGATACGCAGTATTTT.

The chain carries TRBV7-9 and TRBJ2-3, with 7 bases fitting TRBD1. The V gene end was trimmed by 5 bases and the J gene end by 5 bases; junction bases not matched to a gene: 22. This CDR3 contains 19 residues. The V gene's germline CDR1 is SEHNR and CDR2 FQNEAQ (reference sequence). The CDR3 nucleotides read TGTGCCAGCAGCCCCCCGAGGGGGCCCTTACATTCAGACCAAGATACGCAGTATTTT. Protein product: CASSPPRGPLHSDQDTQYF. Full variable domain (remainder filled in from reference TRBV7-9 and TRBJ2-3): DTGVSQNPRHKITKRGQNVTFRCDPISEHNRLYWYRQTLGQGPEFLTYFQNEAQLEKSRLLSDRFSAERPKGSFSTLEIQRTEQGDSAMYLCASSPPRGPLHSDQDTQYFGPGTRLTVL.

This rearrangement joins TRBV4-1 to TRBJ1-3; D might be TRBD1 (5 bases). V was shortened by 6 bases and J by 2 bases, with 11 bases between the two germline ends. The germline gives CDR1 MGHRA, CDR2 YSYEKL. CDR3 length: 14 residues. The CDR3 protein is CASSWDGTGNTIYF. Written as DNA, the CDR3 is TGCGCCAGCAGTTGGGACGGCACTGGAAACACCATATATTTT.

The rearrangement uses TRBV11-2 and TRBJ1-2; maybe TRBD1 (5 bases). The V gene's germline CDR1 is SGHAT and CDR2 FQNNGV. The V and J ends lost 5 bases and 4 bases respectively, with 23 bases between them. The length of the CDR3 is 17 residues. The CDR3 loop is CASSPPPHGDSLYGYTF. The CDR3 region has the DNA TGTGCCAGCAGCCCACCCCCGCATGGCGACAGCCTCTATGGCTACACCTTC.

The chain employs TRBV6-1 and TRBJ2-3; possibly TRBD2 for D (5 bases). This CDR3 has 14 amino acids. CDR1 is MNHNS and CDR2 is SASEGT in the germline V gene. Trimming left V 4 bases short and J 2 bases short, with 10 bases between. In nucleotides, the CDR3 is TGTGCCAGCAGTGTCCGGGAATACACAGATACGCAGTATTTT. As protein: CASSVREYTDTQYF.

This rearrangement joins TRBV7-9 to TRBJ1-1; D remains ambiguous. The CDR3 runs to 13 residues. Trimming left V 4 bases short and J 6 bases short, with 12 bases between. In germline, CDR1 is SEHNR, CDR2 FQNEAQ (reference sequence). CDR3 sequence (DNA): TGTGCCAGCAGCTGGTTCGAGATCCCTGAAGCTTTCTTT. It yields the protein CASSWFEIPEAFF.

The gene calls are TRBV19 and TRBJ2-1; 10 nucleotides agree with TRBD2. V was clipped by 5 bases and J by 8 bases; unmatched bases: 6. The germline V gene has CDR1 LNHDA and CDR2 SQIVND (reference sequence). CDR3 size: 14 residues. The CDR3 here is CASSQAGGIHEQFF. The CDR3 nucleotides are TGTGCCAGTAGTCAAGCGGGAGGGATCCATGAGCAGTTCTTC.

The J gene is TRBJ2-5, the V gene TRBV29-1, with 11 bases aligning to TRBD2. In germline, CDR1 is SQVTM, CDR2 ANQGSEA. With V trimmed by 5 bases and J by 1 base, 6 bases remained unmatched. The CDR3 contains 15 residues. In nucleotides, the CDR3 is TGCAGCGTTTCCGGGACTAGCGGTATCCAAGAGACCCAGTACTTC. This translates into CSVSGTSGIQETQYF.

The chain employs TRBV15 and TRBJ2-7; TRBD1 matches 7 bases. Germline V lookup: CDR1 LNHNV, CDR2 YYDKDF (reference sequence). J lost 7 bases, V lost 2 bases, and 11 bases had no gene match. The CDR3 consists of 15 residues. CDR3 sequence (DNA): TGTGCCACCAGCAGAAGAGGACAGGCACTTCTGGAGCAGTACTTC. Translated: CATSRRGQALLEQYF. Using reference TRBV15 and TRBJ2-7 for the parts outside the CDR3, the full variable domain is DAMVIQNPRYQVTQFGKPVTLSCSQTLNHNVMYWYQQKSSQAPKLLFHYYDKDFNNEADTPDNFQSRRPNTSFCFLDIRSPGLGDTAMYLCATSRRGQALLEQYFGPGTRLTVT.

V gene TRBV5-1 combines with J gene TRBJ2-7, with 14 positions matching TRBD2. The CDR3 consists of 15 residues. The ends lost 4 bases at V and 3 bases at J; junction bases unmatched: 3. Per germline, CDR1 SGHRS and CDR2 YFSETQ. This CDR3 is CASSGTSGSVYEQYF. In DNA form, the CDR3 reads TGCGCCAGCAGCGGGACTAGCGGGAGTGTCTACGAGCAGTACTTC.

The chain links TRBV5-4 to TRBJ1-4; 7 nucleotides align to TRBD1. The CDR3 is 15 amino acids. CDR1 and CDR2 (germline): SGHNT, YYREEE (reference sequence). The ends lost 0 bases at V and 8 bases at J; junction bases unmatched: 7. CDR3 residues: CASSLARQGDEKLFF. CDR3 coding DNA: TGTGCCAGCAGCTTGGCACGGCAGGGGGACGAAAAACTGTTTTTT.

This chain uses TRBV29-1 with TRBJ1-1; 8 nucleotides align to TRBD1. The CDR3 is 12 residues long. The V gene's germline CDR1 is SQVTM and CDR2 ANQGSEA. Trimming removed 3 bases from V and 7 bases from J; junction bases left unmatched: 4. The CDR3 region has the DNA TGCAGCGTTGACGACAGGGGCTTTGAAGCTTTCTTT. Translated: CSVDDRGFEAFF.

The chain combines TRBV5-1 with TRBJ2-7; weak D call: TRBD1 (5 bases). Germline CDR1 and CDR2: SGHRS and YFSETQ. V was shortened by 1 base and J by 1 base, with 9 bases between the two germline ends. This CDR3 has 14 amino acids. CDR3 loop: CASSLFPGSYEQYF. CDR3 DNA: TGCGCCAGCAGCTTGTTTCCAGGGTCCTACGAGCAGTACTTC. Filled out from reference TRBV5-1 and TRBJ2-7, the complete variable domain reads KAGVTQTPRYLIKTRGQQVTLSCSPISGHRSVSWYQQTPGQGLQFLFEYFSETQRNKGNFPGRFSGRQFSNSRSEMNVSTLELGDSALYLCASSLFPGSYEQYFGPGTRLTVT.

Remarks on this clone: A read error may produce the germline difference seen at one junction end. This rearrangement joins TRBV6-5 to TRBJ1-2, with a possible D match to TRBD1 (6 bases). This CDR3 spans 15 amino acids. Germline values: CDR1 MNHEY, CDR2 SVGAGI. The CDR3 region is CASRYSGALNYGYTF. In DNA form, the CDR3 reads TGTGCCAGCAGATACTCGGGGGCTCTAAACTATGGCTACACCTTC.

The J gene is TRBJ2-1, the V gene TRBV10-2; a weak D match, TRBD2 (6 bases). The length of the CDR3 is 14 residues. In germline, CDR1 is WSHSY, CDR2 SAAADI. V shed 2 bases and J shed 12 bases, with 17 bases lying between them. The CDR3 reads CASSEGIPRDPQFF. CDR3 coding DNA: TGCGCCAGCAGTGAGGGCATCCCGCGGGATCCGCAGTTCTTC.

The chain uses TRBV7-8 and TRBJ2-5, with no clear D. The CDR3 consists of 11 residues. The germline CDR1 and CDR2 sequences are SGHVS and FQNEAQ. Trimming shortened V by 3 bases and J by 5 bases, and 4 bases separated the two germline ends. The CDR3 bases are TGTGCCAGCAGCTTTATGGAGACCCAGTACTTC. Translation: CASSFMETQYF.

The chain is built from TRBV10-3 and TRBJ2-2, with TRBD2 matching over 12 bases. The CDR3 extends over 19 amino acids. The ends lost 5 bases at V and 4 bases at J; junction bases unmatched: 14. Germline CDR1 reads ENHRY; CDR2 reads SYGVKD. CDR3 sequence: CAISLRTSGKYGSTGELFF. The CDR3 bases are TGTGCCATCAGTCTACGGACTAGCGGGAAGTATGGTAGCACCGGGGAGCTGTTTTTT.

This rearrangement joins TRBV29-1 to TRBJ2-7, with D maybe TRBD2 (5 bases). The V gene's germline CDR1 is SQVTM and CDR2 ANQGSEA. The CDR3 loop spans 14 amino acids. Trimming took off 3 bases at V and 2 bases at J, with 14 bases between the two ends. Written as DNA, the CDR3 is TGCAGCGTTGATTCGGGGATATCTCCCTACGAGCAGTACTTC. This codes for CSVDSGISPYEQYF.

The V and J genes are TRBV2 and TRBJ1-2; 7 nucleotides align to TRBD1. V trimming: 3 bases; J trimming: 5 bases; junction bases outside the gene matches: 6. CDR1 and CDR2 from the germline V gene are SNHLY and FYNNEI. CDR3 length equals 14 residues. The CDR3 is CASSDGEGAYGYTF. DNA of the CDR3: TGTGCCAGCAGTGATGGTGAGGGGGCGTATGGCTACACCTTC.

As DNA, the CDR3 is TGTGCCAGCAGCGTGACTAGCGGAAGCACAGATACGCAGTATTTT. This gives the protein CASSVTSGSTDTQYF. The chain has TRBV9 and TRBJ2-3, with 9 bases that match TRBD2. In germline, CDR1 is SGDLS, CDR2 YYNGEE. The CDR3 contains 15 residues. V dropped 2 bases and J dropped 0; count of bases not matched to a gene: 1.

V is TRBV4-1 and J is TRBJ2-1; no clear D. V was shortened by 2 bases and J by 5 bases, with 10 bases between the two germline ends. CDR1 MGHRA and CDR2 YSYEKL come from the germline V gene. This CDR3 spans 14 amino acids. CDR3 region: CASSQRSSDNEQFF. The CDR3 DNA follows: TGCGCCAGCAGCCAAAGGAGTTCCGACAATGAGCAGTTCTTC.

This chain uses TRBV27 with TRBJ1-4; D gene uncertain. V was trimmed by 6 bases and J by 0 bases, leaving 11 bases between them. This CDR3 spans 15 amino acids. Germline CDR1 and CDR2: MNHEY and SMNVEV (reference sequence). Here the CDR3 reads CASSSLGSTNEKLFF. The CDR3 nucleotides read TGTGCCAGCAGCTCTCTAGGGTCAACTAATGAAAAACTGTTTTTT.

The table lists this clone with a count of one. Mismatch with germline at one junction end may stem from a read error. The V gene is TRBV4-1, the J gene TRBJ2-7; 7 nucleotides align to TRBD1. The CDR3 spans 15 residues. Per germline, CDR1 MGHRA and CDR2 YSYEKL. CDR3 sequence reads: CASSQGGGQSYGQYF. The CDR3 DNA reads TGCGCCAGCAGCCAAGGAGGGGGACAGAGTTACGGGCAGTACTTC.

The chain has TRBV25-1 and TRBJ2-7; 8 bases fit TRBD2. The CDR3 contains 17 residues. Germline V lookup: CDR1 MGHDK, CDR2 SYGVNS. With 3 bases clipped from V and 1 base from J, the junction kept 11 bases outside the gene matches. The DNA of the CDR3 is TGTGCCAGCAGTGATCACTTCCCGGGAGGGGCTTCCTACGAGCAGTACTTC. Its translation is CASSDHFPGGASYEQYF.

The chain has TRBV6-6 and TRBJ1-5; 12 bases line up with TRBD1. The CDR3 sequence is 16 residues long. J lost 5 bases, V lost 2 bases, and 4 bases had no gene match. CDR1 is MNHNY, CDR2 SVGAGI, per germline (reference sequence). CDR3 region: CASSYRDRGLDQPQHF. Here the CDR3 DNA reads TGTGCCAGCAGTTACCGGGACAGGGGGCTCGATCAGCCCCAGCATTTT.

The rearrangement uses TRBV29-1 and TRBJ2-7, with 7 bases fitting TRBD1. There are 12 residues in the CDR3. Looked up from germline, CDR1 is SQVTM and CDR2 is ANQGSEA. The CDR3 DNA sequence: TGCTCTTGGACAGGTTTAACCTACGAGCAGTACTTC. Encoded protein: CSWTGLTYEQYF.